This T cell receptor (beta chain) is from a study of blood T cell repertoires in COVID-19. The method was immunoSEQ multiplex PCR; TCRdb's version includes in-frame clones alone and lacks a portion of them. The profile covers roughly 250,000 clones, with around nine tenths appearing a single time and 1.5% to 2% taken by the ten largest. Participants spanned ages 18 to 89 years and resided in 20 to 25 US areas. The germline V and J ends were trimmed by 7 bases and 4 bases, with 14 bases remaining between them. CDR3 length: 14 residues. Per germline, CDR1 MNHEY and CDR2 SMNVEV (reference sequence). The chain joins TRBV27 to TRBJ1-5; D unclear. Sequencing was carried out using PBMCs or T cells enriched from blood (not recorded which). The clonotype comes from a woman aged 18-35 years who had recovered from COVID-19. The CDR3 loop is CASKVTGGNQPQHF. The CDR3 DNA sequence: TGTGCCAGCAAGGTGACGGGAGGGAATCAGCCCCAGCATTTT.